The source of this T cell receptor beta chain is a study of beta chain features in type 1 diabetes. Blood was collected once per donor into heparin, averaging around 120 mL. CD4+ naive, central memory, regulatory and stem cell-like memory cells were sorted via CD45RO/CCR7/CD25/CD127/CD95/CD27. Sort purity for all populations was recorded as exceeding 98%. This clone was counted only a few times. The sequenced template was cDNA made from the entire isolated RNA. Naive, central memory and regulatory T cell samples yielded about 3.57 million reads on average. Clones were read by immunoSEQ multiplex PCR, and TCRdb kept only the in-frame ones, dropping some. The sample comprises hundreds of thousands of clones, 15% to 20% of which are singletons, and 0.023% rests with the top ten. This TCR came from a woman aged 18-35 years in good health. Material: naive CD4+ T cells from blood.

CDR3 region: CASSPPDRVTGELFF. DNA for the CDR3: TGTGCCAGCAGCCCTCCCGACAGGGTGACCGGGGAGCTGTTTTTT. V is TRBV5-6 and J is TRBJ2-2; 7 bases map to TRBD1. The CDR3 runs 15 residues. CDR1 is SGHDT, CDR2 YYEEEE, per germline. The trim removed 4 bases at V and 5 bases at J, leaving 8 bases unmatched.